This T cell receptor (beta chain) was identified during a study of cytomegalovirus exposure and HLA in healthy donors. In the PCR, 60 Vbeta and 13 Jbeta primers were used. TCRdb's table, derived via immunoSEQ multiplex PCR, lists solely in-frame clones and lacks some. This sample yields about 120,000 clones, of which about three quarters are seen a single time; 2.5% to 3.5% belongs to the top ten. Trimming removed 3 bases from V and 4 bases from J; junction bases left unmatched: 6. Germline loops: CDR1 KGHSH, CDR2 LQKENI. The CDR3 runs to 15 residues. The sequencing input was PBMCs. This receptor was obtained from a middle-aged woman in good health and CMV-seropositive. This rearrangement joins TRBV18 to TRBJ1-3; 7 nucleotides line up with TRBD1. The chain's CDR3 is CASSPGQVSGNTIYF. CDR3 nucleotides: TGTGCCAGCTCACCTGGACAGGTCTCAGGAAACACCATATATTTT.